The 16 T cell receptor beta chains in this list originate from one sample, sequenced in a study of Ad26.COV2.S vaccination and SARS-CoV-2 variants. Treatment denoted: over 15 received Ad26.COV2.S at low or high dose, single or two shots; about 5 received placebo; per-sample allocation not given. After the first vaccine or placebo injection, samples were drawn on day 63. The assay was immunoSEQ multiplex PCR, and TCRdb's table has in-frame clones only and misses some. The top ten hold about 1.5% of the sample, which has about 680,000 clones, 70% to 90% seen once. The sequenced sample was peripheral blood, obtained in a trial of Ad26.COV2.S vaccine versus placebo. The receptors were gathered from a person aged 18-60 years who received the Ad26.COV2.S COVID-19 vaccine or a placebo.

The chain carries TRBV9 and TRBJ2-1; 9 nucleotides line up with TRBD2. V dropped 0 bases and J dropped 8; count of bases not matched to a gene: 9. There are 16 residues in the CDR3. Germline lookup yields CDR1 SGDLS and CDR2 YYNGEE. CDR3 DNA sequence: TGTGCCAGCAGCGTAGGAGGAAGCGGGGGGAGGGATGAGCAGTTCTTC. Translation: CASSVGGSGGRDEQFF.

This clone came up once. The genes are TRBV30 and TRBJ2-1, with TRBD2 matching 13 bases. CDR3 size: 15 residues. Germline trimming cut 1 base from V and 8 bases from J; bases unmatched to any gene: 5. Germline loops: CDR1 GTSNPN, CDR2 SVGIG (reference sequence). CDR3 bases: TGTGCCTGGAGTGGAACTAGCGGGAGGGACCATGAGCAGTTCTTC. Amino acid sequence: CAWSGTSGRDHEQFF.

Notes on this clone: Other DNA sequences from this sample encode an identical CDR3 as well. The rearrangement links TRBV20-1 to TRBJ2-7; D is undetermined. Trimming left V 3 bases short and J 1 base short, with 10 bases between. Per the germline V gene, CDR1 is DFQATT and CDR2 is SNEGSKA (reference sequence). This CDR3 is built from 13 residues. The CDR3 here is CSASGGSSYEQYF. In DNA, the CDR3 is TGCAGTGCTAGTGGCGGCAGTTCCTACGAGCAGTACTTC.

A single count supports this clone. Within the sample, other DNA sequences also encode this same CDR3. This chain links TRBV30 with TRBJ1-1; no firm D call. The length of the CDR3 is 13 residues. The ends were cut back, 0 bases at V and 1 base at J, with 6 bases in the middle. Germline loops: CDR1 GTSNPN, CDR2 SVGIG (reference sequence). DNA for the CDR3: TGTGCCTGGAGTGTCCGGGGGAACACTGAAGCTTTCTTT. This translates into CAWSVRGNTEAFF.

The V call is TRBV7-2, the J call TRBJ2-7; 12 bases align to TRBD1. In germline, CDR1 is SGHTA, CDR2 FQGNSA. V lost 6 bases, J lost 3 bases, and 9 bases stayed unmatched. This CDR3 contains 16 residues. CDR3 sequence (DNA): TGTGCCAGCAGTCGTACGGGACAGGGGGCCCTCTACGAGCAGTACTTC. Amino acid sequence: CASSRTGQGALYEQYF.

This clone has only a few counts. The gene calls are TRBV5-4 and TRBJ2-7, with 8 positions matching TRBD2. The V segment lost 2 bases and the J segment 1 base; nucleotides outside the gene matches: 11. There are 17 residues in the CDR3. Germline CDR1 and CDR2: SGHNT and YYREEE (reference sequence). As DNA, the CDR3 is TGTGCCAGCAGCTTTGCAGGGGCAGGCGGGAGGTCCTACGAGCAGTACTTC. It codes for CASSFAGAGGRSYEQYF.

The V call is TRBV18, the J call TRBJ1-1; TRBD1 matches 7 bases. The ends lost 11 bases at V and 3 bases at J; junction bases unmatched: 6. There are 12 residues in the CDR3. Germline V gene lookup returns CDR1 KGHSH and CDR2 LQKENI. The CDR3 DNA reads TGTGCCGGACGACAGGGAGACACTGAAGCTTTCTTT. It yields the protein CAGRQGDTEAFF.

This chain connects TRBV27 to TRBJ1-1, with D possibly being TRBD1 (6 bases). Germline V gene data show CDR1 as MNHEY and CDR2 as SMNVEV (reference sequence). The V gene lost 6 bases and the J gene lost 4 bases, with 15 bases spanning the gap. The CDR3 totals 14 residues. In DNA, the CDR3 is TGTGCCAGCAGGAAGGGGGGCGCGGGCACTGAAGCTTTCTTT. Its protein is CASRKGGAGTEAFF.

In nucleotides, the CDR3 is TGTGCCATCAGTGAGTCTGGGTCTAGCGGTACCGGGGAGCTGTTTTTT. The encoded protein is CAISESGSSGTGELFF. The V call is TRBV10-3, the J call TRBJ2-2; 7 bases fit TRBD2. This CDR3 has 16 residues. Germline-derived CDR1 and CDR2 are ENHRY and SYGVKD. Germline trimming cut 0 bases from V and 5 bases from J; bases unmatched to any gene: 6.

This clone has just one count. V usage is TRBV19 and J usage is TRBJ1-1; perhaps TRBD1 as D (5 bases). In germline, CDR1 is LNHDA, CDR2 SQIVND (reference sequence). This CDR3 is built from 17 residues. The V gene lost 4 bases and the J gene lost 3 bases, with 21 bases spanning the gap. The CDR3 reads CASSRPTPITGDTEAFF. For the CDR3, the DNA is TGTGCCAGTAGTAGGCCCACTCCTATTACAGGCGACACTGAAGCTTTCTTT.

The chain has TRBV30 and TRBJ1-2; D not certain. Trimming shortened V by 7 bases and J by 1 base, and 4 bases separated the two germline ends. In germline, CDR1 is GTSNPN, CDR2 SVGIG (reference sequence). The CDR3 runs 10 residues. The CDR3 sequence is CASNNYGYTF. In DNA form, the CDR3 reads TGTGCCTCCAATAACTATGGCTACACCTTC.

V gene TRBV3-1 (or the pseudogene TRBV3-2) combines with J gene TRBJ2-1, with D tentatively TRBD2 (6 bases). Per the germline V gene, CDR1 is LGHDT and CDR2 is YNNKEL (reference sequence). This CDR3 is 14 amino acids long. The germline V and J ends were trimmed by 7 bases and 4 bases, with 14 bases remaining between them. This CDR3 is CASTPAGGYNEQFF. The CDR3 coding sequence is TGTGCCAGCACTCCCGCTGGAGGGTACAATGAGCAGTTCTTC.

The count of this clone is one. The chain recombines TRBV7-8 with TRBJ1-1, with D unclear. Deletions cut 1 base from V and 0 bases from J, with 9 bases between. This CDR3 comprises 15 residues. Per germline, CDR1 SGHVS and CDR2 FQNEAQ. CDR3: CASSLVRTLNTEAFF. In nucleotides, the CDR3 is TGTGCCAGCAGCTTAGTCCGGACCCTGAACACTGAAGCTTTCTTT.

With respect to this clone: The identical CDR3 is also encoded by other nucleotide sequences in the sample. The chain recombines TRBV6-5 with TRBJ1-1, with D possibly matching TRBD1 (6 bases). This CDR3 is built from 13 residues. Trimming stripped 6 bases from V and 2 bases from J, with 10 bases between. The germline CDR1 and CDR2 sequences are MNHEY and SVGAGI. CDR3 sequence reads: CASSPRGNTEAFF. The DNA for the CDR3 is TGTGCCAGCAGCCCCAGGGGCAACACTGAAGCTTTCTTT.

The J gene is TRBJ2-2, the V gene TRBV7-9; a weak D match, TRBD2 (6 bases). CDR3 size: 17 residues. V was clipped by 1 base and J by 7 bases, with 19 bases between them. The germline V gene encodes CDR1 SEHNR and CDR2 FQNEAQ (reference sequence). In nucleotides, the CDR3 is TGTGCCAGCAGCTTAGTTGCCCTAGGCGGGATTAACGGGGAGCTGTTTTTT. Translated, it gives CASSLVALGGINGELFF.

V is TRBV24-1 and J is TRBJ2-2, with unresolved D. The CDR3 sequence is 12 residues long. CDR1 and CDR2 (germline): KGHDR, SFDVKD. Trimming left V 2 bases short and J 6 bases short, with 3 bases between. The CDR3 region has the DNA TGTGCCACCAGTGATTCACCCGGGGAGCTGTTTTTT. Translating it yields CATSDSPGELFF.